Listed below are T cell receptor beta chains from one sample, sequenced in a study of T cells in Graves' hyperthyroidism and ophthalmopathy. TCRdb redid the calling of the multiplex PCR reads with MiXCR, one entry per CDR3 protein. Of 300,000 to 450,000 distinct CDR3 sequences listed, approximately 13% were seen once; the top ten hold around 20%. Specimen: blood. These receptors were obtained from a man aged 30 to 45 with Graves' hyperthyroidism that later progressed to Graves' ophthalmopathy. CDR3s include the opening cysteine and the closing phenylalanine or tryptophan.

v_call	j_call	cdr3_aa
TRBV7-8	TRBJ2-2	CASSSRTSGNGELFF
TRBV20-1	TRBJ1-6	CSARTPLGHNSPLHF
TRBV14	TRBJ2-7	CASSQRGRKHYEQYF
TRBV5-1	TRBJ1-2	CASSLALGTVHYGYTF
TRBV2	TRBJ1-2	CASSTSGTANYGYTF
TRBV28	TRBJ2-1	CASRAFRSPSSYNEQFF
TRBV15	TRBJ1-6	CATSREWGSPLHF
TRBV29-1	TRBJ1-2	CSVWTGRNLSIDGYTF
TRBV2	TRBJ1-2	CASRDRGSRGYTF
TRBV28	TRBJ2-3	CASSLLRDTQYF
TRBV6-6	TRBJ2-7	CASSYLAGQGQYEQYF
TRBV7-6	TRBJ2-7	CASSSGGGGSSYEQYF
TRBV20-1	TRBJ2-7	CSALRDTQYEQYF
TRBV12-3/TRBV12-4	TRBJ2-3	CASSSGTVTDTQYF
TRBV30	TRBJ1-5	CAWTTDHGQPQHF
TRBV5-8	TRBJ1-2	CASSLNRETRYTF
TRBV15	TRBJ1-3	CATSREDSGNTIYF